A single sample is the source of the 3 T cell receptor beta chains below, sequenced in a study of blood T cell repertoires in COVID-19. Method: immunoSEQ multiplex PCR; TCRdb's copy keeps in-frame clones and lacks some. The table records about 430,000 clones, 85% to 90% of them present only once. Sequencing used PBMCs or T cells enriched from blood (not recorded which). These receptors all stem from a man aged 30 to 45 who had recovered from COVID-19.

The V call is TRBV10-1, the J call TRBJ2-7, with D possibly TRBD2 on 6 matching bases. The germline CDR1 and CDR2 sequences are WNHNN and SYGVQD (reference sequence). V dropped 0 bases and J dropped 12 bases, with 18 bases sitting between them. The CDR3 runs to 14 residues. The CDR3 DNA follows: TGCGCCAGCAGTGAGTCGATTGCCCGGACTACGAGGTACTTC. It specifies CASSESIARTTRYF.

The gene calls are TRBV11-2 and TRBJ2-1; the D gene is possibly TRBD2 (7 bases). The CDR3 has 16 amino acids. Germline values: CDR1 SGHAT, CDR2 FQNNGV. Trimming shortened V by 5 bases and J by 5 bases, and 19 bases separated the two germline ends. The CDR3 bases are TGTGCCAGCAGCCGTATCCCCAGCGGGACAAACAATGAGCAGTTCTTC. Its protein is CASSRIPSGTNNEQFF.

A few counts support this clone. The chain has TRBV7-2 and TRBJ1-5; 7 positions match TRBD1. The trim removed 1 base at V and 2 bases at J, leaving 8 bases unmatched. The germline gives CDR1 SGHTA, CDR2 FQGNSA. The CDR3 contains 17 residues. CDR3 region: CASSLGRRGEGNQPQHF. In DNA form, the CDR3 reads TGTGCCAGCAGCTTAGGTCGCAGGGGGGAGGGCAATCAGCCCCAGCATTTT.